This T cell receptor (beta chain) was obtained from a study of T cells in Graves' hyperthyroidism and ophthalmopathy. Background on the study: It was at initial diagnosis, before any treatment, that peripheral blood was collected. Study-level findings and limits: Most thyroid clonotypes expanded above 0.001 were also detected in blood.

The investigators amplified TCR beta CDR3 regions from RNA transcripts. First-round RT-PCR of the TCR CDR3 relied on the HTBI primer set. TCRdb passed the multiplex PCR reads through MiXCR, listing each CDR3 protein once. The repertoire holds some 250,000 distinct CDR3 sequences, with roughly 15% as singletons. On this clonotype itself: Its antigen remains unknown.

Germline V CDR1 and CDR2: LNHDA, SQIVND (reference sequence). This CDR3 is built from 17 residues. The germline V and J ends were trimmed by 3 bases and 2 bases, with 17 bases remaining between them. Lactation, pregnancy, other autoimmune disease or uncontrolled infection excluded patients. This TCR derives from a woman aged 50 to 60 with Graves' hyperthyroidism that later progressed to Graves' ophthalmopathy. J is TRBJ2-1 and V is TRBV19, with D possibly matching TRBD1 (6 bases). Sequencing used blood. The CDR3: CASSMTGDNNPYNEQFF. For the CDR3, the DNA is TGTGCCAGTAGTATGACCGGGGACAACAACCCCTACAATGAGCAGTTCTTC.